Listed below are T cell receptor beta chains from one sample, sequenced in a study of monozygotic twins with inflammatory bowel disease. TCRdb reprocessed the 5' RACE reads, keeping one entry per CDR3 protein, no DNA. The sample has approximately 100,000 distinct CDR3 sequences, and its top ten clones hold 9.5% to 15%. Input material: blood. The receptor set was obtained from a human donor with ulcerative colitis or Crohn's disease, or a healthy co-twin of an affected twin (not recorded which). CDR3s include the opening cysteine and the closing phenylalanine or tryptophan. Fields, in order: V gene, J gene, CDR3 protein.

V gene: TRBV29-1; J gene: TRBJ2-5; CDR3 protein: CSVAGTAQETQYF
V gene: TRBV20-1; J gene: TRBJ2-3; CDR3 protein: CSARERGDTDTQYF
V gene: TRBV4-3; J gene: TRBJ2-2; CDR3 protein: CASSQRQGAGELFF
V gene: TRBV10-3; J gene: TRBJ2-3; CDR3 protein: CAISESASLILDTQYF
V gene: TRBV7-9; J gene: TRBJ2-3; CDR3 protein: CASSPLGTDTQYF
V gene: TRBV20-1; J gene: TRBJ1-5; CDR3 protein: CSASADRDYQPQHF
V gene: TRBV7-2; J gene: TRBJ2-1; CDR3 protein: CASSLGGRGAIRNEQFF
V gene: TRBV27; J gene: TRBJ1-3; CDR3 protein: CASSSDRLGNTIYF
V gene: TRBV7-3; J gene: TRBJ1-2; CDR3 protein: CASSSPGTDSYGYTF
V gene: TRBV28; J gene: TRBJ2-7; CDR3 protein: CASSLISRGEYEQYF
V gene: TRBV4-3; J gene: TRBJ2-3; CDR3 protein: CASSQGQKLAATDTQYF
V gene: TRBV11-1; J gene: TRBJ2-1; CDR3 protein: CASSLHQGDEQFF
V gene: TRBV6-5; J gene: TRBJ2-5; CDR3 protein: CASNQGDRETQYF
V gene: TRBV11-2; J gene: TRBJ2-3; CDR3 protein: CASSSLIADIGGTDTQYF
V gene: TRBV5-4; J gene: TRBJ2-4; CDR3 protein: CASSLGLRDPENIQYF
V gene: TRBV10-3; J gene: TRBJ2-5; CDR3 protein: CAISGGSGVETQYF
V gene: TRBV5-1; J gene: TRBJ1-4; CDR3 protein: CASSSTSEKLFF
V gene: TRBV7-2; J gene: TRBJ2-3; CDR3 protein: CASSRQADTQYF
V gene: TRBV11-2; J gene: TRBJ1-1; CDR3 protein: CASSLTRGGTEAFF
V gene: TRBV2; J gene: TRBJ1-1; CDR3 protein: CASSEDRTQASSEAFF
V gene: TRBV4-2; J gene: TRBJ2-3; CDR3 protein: CASTTGDRASTDTQYF
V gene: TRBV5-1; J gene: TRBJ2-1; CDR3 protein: CASSRAGTDNEQFF
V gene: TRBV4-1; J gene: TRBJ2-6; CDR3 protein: CASSPGPLGANVLTF
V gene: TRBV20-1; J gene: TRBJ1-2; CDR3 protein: CSARPRGGGYGYTF
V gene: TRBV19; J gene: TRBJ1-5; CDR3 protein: CASRPGTKDQPQHF
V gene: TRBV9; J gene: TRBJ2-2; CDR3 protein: CASSTGYSAGELFF
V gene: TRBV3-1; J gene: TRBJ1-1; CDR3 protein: CASSQRADGHPEAFF
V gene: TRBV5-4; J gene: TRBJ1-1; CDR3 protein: CASSSSNTEAFF
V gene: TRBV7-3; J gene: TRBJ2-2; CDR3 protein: CASRSWTRSPRPTGELFF
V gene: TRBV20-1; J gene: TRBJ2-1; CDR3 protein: CSATPSNEQFF